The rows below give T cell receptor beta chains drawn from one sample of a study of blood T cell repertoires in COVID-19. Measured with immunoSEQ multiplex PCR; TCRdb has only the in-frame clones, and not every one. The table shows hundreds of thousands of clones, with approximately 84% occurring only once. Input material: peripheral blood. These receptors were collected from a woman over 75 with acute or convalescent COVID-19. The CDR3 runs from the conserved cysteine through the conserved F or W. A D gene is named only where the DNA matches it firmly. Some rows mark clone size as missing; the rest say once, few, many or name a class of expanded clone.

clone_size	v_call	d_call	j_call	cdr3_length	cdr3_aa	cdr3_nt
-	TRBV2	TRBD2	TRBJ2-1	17	CASSEGYLAGGYNEQFF	TGTGCCAGCAGTGAAGGCTACCTAGCGGGGGGATACAATGAGCAGTTCTTC
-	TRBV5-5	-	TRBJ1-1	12	CASSQSGTEAFF	TGTGCCAGCAGCCAGTCGGGCACTGAAGCTTTCTTT
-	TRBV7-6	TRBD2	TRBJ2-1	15	CASSRASGGYNEQFF	TGTGCCAGCAGCCGAGCTAGCGGGGGGTACAATGAGCAGTTCTTC
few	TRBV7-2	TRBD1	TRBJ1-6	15	CASSVDRGFGSPLHF	TGTGCCAGCAGCGTCGACAGGGGGTTCGGTTCACCCCTCCACTTT
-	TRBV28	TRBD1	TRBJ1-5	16	CASSLLGRGLVQPQHF	TGTGCCAGCAGTTTACTGGGCAGGGGGCTTGTTCAGCCCCAGCATTTT
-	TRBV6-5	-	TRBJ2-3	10	CASLLDTQYF	TGTGCCAGCCTTCTGGATACGCAGTATTTT
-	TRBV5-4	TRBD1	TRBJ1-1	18	CASSSSRDRGRMNTEAFF	TGTGCCAGCAGCTCTTCCCGAGACAGGGGGCGCATGAACACTGAAGCTTTCTTT
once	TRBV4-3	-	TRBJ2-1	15	CASSQGAGAVNEQFF	TGCGCCAGCAGCCAAGGCGCAGGGGCCGTAAATGAGCAGTTCTTC
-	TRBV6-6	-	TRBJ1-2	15	CASLRSLQANYGYTF	TGTGCCAGCCTAAGAAGTTTACAGGCTAACTATGGCTACACCTTC
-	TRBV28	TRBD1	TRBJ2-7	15	CASSSTKQGVYEQYF	TGTGCCAGCAGTTCAACCAAGCAGGGGGTCTACGAGCAGTACTTC
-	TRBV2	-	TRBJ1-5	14	CASSEAGGNQPQHF	TGTGCCAGCAGTGAAGCAGGGGGCAATCAGCCCCAGCATTTT
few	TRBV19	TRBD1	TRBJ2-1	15	CASRPWDSANNEQFF	TGTGCCAGTAGACCCTGGGACAGTGCTAACAATGAGCAGTTCTTC
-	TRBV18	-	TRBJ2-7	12	CASSINRYEQYF	TGTGCCAGCTCCATTAACAGGTATGAGCAGTACTTC
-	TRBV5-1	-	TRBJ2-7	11	CASSAAREQYF	TGCGCCAGCAGCGCCGCCCGGGAGCAGTACTTC
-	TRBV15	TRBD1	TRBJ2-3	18	CATSTRGTGESSTDTQYF	TGTGCCACCAGCACGCGTGGGACAGGGGAGTCTAGCACAGATACGCAGTATTTT
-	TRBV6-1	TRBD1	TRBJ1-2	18	CASSVGTGASVGGYGYTF	TGTGCCAGCAGTGTGGGGACAGGGGCCTCGGTTGGCGGCTATGGCTACACCTTC
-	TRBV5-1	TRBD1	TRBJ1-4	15	CASSKDRVPNEKLFF	TGCGCCAGCAGCAAGGACAGGGTGCCTAATGAAAAACTGTTTTTT
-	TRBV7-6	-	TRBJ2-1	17	CASARDLGWSSYNEQFF	TGTGCCAGCGCCCGAGACCTCGGGTGGAGCTCCTACAATGAGCAGTTCTTC
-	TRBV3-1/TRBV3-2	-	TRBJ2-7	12	CASSQAGTGQYF	TGTGCCAGCAGCCAAGCGGGCACAGGGCAGTACTTC
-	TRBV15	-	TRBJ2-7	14	CATSREGVSYEQYF	TGTGCCACCAGCAGAGAAGGGGTGAGCTACGAGCAGTACTTC
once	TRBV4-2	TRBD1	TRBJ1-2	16	CASSQTDRVGDYGYTF	TGTGCCAGCAGCCAGACGGACAGGGTCGGTGACTATGGCTACACCTTC
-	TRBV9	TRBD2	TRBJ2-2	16	CASSPALAVGTGELFF	TGTGCCAGCAGCCCAGCACTAGCGGTGGGCACCGGGGAGCTGTTTTTT
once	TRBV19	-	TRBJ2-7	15	CASSTPRDIAYEQYF	TGTGCCAGTAGTACACCCCGGGACATAGCCTACGAGCAGTACTTC
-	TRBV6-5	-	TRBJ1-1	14	CASSYSNGNTEAFF	TGTGCCAGCAGTTACTCGAACGGGAACACTGAAGCTTTCTTT
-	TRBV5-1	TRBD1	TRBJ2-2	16	CASSSPGTGDSGELFF	TGCGCCAGCAGCTCACCCGGGACAGGGGACTCCGGGGAGCTGTTTTTT
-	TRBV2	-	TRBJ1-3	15	CASSPDRSVRNTIYF	TGTGCCAGCAGCCCTGACAGGAGCGTGAGAAACACCATATATTTT
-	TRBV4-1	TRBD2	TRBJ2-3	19	CASSQDWGGRAFGADTQYF	TGCGCCAGCAGCCAAGATTGGGGCGGGAGGGCCTTCGGGGCAGATACGCAGTATTTT
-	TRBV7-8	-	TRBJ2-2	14	CASSLAVLTGELFF	TGTGCCAGCAGCTTAGCAGTACTCACCGGGGAGCTGTTTTTT
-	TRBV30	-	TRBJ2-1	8	CAWGLLFF	TGTGCCTGGGGTCTGTTGTTCTTC
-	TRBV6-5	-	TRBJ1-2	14	CASSYRAGGYGYTF	TGTGCCAGCAGTTACAGGGCCGGGGGGTATGGCTACACCTTC
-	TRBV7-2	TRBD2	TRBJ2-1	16	CASSHTSGRNYNEQFF	TGTGCCAGCAGCCATACTAGCGGGAGGAACTACAATGAGCAGTTCTTC
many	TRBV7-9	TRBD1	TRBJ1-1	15	CASRSTGGRYTEAFF	TGTGCCAGCAGATCCACAGGGGGCCGGTACACTGAAGCTTTCTTT